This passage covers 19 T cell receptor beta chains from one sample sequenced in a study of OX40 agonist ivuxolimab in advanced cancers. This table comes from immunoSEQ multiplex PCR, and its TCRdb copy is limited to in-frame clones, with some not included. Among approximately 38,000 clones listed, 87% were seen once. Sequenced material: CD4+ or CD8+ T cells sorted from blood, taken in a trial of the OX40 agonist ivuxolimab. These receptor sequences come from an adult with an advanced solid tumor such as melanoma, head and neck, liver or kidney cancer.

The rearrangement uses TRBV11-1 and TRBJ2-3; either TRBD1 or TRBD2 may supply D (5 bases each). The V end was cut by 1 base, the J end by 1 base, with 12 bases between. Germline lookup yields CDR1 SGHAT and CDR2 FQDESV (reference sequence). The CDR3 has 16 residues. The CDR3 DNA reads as TGTGCCAGCAGCTTAGAAGGTAGGGGAGGCACAGATACGCAGTATTTT. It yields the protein CASSLEGRGGTDTQYF.

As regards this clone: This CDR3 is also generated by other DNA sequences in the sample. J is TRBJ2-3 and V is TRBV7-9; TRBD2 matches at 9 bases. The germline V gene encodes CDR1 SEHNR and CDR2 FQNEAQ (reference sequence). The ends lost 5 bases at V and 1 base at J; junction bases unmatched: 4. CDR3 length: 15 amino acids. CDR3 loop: CASSLIAGGTDTQYF. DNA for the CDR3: TGTGCCAGCAGCCTCATAGCGGGAGGCACAGATACGCAGTATTTT.

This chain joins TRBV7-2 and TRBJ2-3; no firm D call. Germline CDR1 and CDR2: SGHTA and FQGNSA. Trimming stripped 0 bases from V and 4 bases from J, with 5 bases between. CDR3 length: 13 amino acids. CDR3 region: CASSLATADTQYF. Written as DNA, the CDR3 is TGTGCCAGCAGCTTAGCGACTGCAGATACGCAGTATTTT.

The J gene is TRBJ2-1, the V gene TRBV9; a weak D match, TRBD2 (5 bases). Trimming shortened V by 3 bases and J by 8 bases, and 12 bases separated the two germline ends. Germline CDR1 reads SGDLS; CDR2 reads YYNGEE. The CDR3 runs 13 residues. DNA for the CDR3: TGTGCCAGCAGCGACGGGGTGGTTCATGAGCAGTTCTTC. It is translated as CASSDGVVHEQFF.

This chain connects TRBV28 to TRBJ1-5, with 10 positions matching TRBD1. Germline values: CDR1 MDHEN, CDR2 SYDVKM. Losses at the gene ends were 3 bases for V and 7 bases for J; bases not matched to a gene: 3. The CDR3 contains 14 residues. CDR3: CASSFLTGGQPQHF. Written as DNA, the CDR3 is TGTGCCAGCAGTTTCCTGACAGGGGGCCAGCCCCAGCATTTT. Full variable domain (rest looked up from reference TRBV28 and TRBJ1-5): DVKVTQSSRYLVKRTGEKVFLECVQDMDHENMFWYRQDPGLGLRLIYFSYDVKMKEKGDIPEGYSVSREKKERFSLILESASTNQTSMYLCASSFLTGGQPQHFGDGTRLSIL.

CDR3 nucleotides: TGTGCCAGCTCACCTAACACCCCGACCACCGGGGAGCTGTTTTTT. Its protein product is CASSPNTPTTGELFF. The rearrangement links TRBV18 to TRBJ2-2, with no clear D. Germline V lookup: CDR1 KGHSH, CDR2 LQKENI. The CDR3 runs 15 residues. The germline V and J ends were trimmed by 3 bases and 4 bases, with 12 bases remaining between them.

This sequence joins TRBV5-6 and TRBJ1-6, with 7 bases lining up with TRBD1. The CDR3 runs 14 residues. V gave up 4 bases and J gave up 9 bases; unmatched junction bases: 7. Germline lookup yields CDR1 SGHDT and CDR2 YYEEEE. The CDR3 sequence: CASSIWDRFSPLHF. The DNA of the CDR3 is TGTGCCAGCAGCATATGGGACAGATTTTCACCCCTCCACTTT.

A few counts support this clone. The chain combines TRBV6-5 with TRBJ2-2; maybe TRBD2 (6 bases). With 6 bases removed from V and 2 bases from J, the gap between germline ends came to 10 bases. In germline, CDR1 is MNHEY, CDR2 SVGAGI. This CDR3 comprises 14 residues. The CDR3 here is CASSVGGNTGELFF. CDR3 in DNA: TGTGCCAGCAGCGTGGGGGGAAACACCGGGGAGCTGTTTTTT.

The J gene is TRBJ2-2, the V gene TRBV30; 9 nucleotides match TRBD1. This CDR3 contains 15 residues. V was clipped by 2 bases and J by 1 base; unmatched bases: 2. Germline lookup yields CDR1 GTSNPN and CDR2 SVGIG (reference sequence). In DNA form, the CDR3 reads TGTGCCTGGAGTAACAGGGGGCGGAACACCGGGGAGCTGTTTTTT. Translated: CAWSNRGRNTGELFF.

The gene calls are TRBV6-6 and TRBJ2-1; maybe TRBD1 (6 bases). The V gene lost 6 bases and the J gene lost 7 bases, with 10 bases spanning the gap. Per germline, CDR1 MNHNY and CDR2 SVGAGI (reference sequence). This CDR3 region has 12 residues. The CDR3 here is CASSYQGNEQFF. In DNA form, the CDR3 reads TGTGCCAGCAGCTACCAGGGGAATGAGCAGTTCTTC.

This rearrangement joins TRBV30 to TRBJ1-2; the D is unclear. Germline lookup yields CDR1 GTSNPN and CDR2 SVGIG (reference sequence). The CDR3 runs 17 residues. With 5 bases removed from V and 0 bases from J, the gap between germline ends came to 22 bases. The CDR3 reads CAWGPPGRWAANYGYTF. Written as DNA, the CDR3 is TGTGCCTGGGGGCCCCCTGGCAGGTGGGCCGCTAACTATGGCTACACCTTC.

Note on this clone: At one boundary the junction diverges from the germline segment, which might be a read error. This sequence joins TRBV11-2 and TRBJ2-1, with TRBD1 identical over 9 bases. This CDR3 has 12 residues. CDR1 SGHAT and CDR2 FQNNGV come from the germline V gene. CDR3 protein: CASRYPGQGKLF. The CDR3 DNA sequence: TGTGCCAGCAGGTATCCGGGACAGGGTAAACTCTTC. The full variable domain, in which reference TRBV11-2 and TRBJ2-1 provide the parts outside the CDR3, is EAGVAQSPRYKIIEKRQSVAFWCNPISGHATLYWYQQILGQGPKLLIQFQNNGVVDDSQLPKDRFSAERLKGVDSTLKIQPAKLEDSAVYLCASRYPGQGKLFGPGTRLTVL.

The CDR3 is CASRGHRDTNEKLFF. CDR3 DNA: TGTGCCAGTAGAGGGCACAGAGACACTAATGAAAAACTGTTTTTT. The V call is TRBV6-5, the J call TRBJ1-4, with D hard to call. This CDR3 comprises 15 residues. The V gene lost 9 bases and the J gene lost 2 bases, with 16 bases spanning the gap. Germline V gives CDR1 MNHEY, CDR2 SVGAGI.

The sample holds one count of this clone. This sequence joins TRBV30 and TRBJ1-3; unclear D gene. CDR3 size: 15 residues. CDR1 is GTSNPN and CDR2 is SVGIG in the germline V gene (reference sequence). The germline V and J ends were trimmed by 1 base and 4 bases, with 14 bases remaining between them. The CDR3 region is CAWSALEGGGNTIYF. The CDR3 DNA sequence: TGTGCCTGGAGTGCCTTGGAAGGTGGAGGAAACACCATATATTTT.

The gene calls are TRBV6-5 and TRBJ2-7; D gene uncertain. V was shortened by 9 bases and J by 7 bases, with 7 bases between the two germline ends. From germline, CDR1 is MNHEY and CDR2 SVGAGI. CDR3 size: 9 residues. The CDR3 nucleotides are TGTGCCAGAACGAAAGAGCAGTACTTC. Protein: CARTKEQYF.

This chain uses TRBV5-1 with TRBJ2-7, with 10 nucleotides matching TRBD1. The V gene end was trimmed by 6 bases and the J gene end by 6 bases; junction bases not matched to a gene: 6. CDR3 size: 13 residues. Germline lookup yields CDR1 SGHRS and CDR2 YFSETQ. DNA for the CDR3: TGCGCCAGCAAGCCGGGACAGGGGTTCGAGCAGTACTTC. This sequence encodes CASKPGQGFEQYF.

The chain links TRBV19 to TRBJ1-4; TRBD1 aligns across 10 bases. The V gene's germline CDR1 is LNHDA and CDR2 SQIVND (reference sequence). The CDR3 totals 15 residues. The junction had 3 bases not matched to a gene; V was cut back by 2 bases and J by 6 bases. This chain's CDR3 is CASSIRQGAHEKLFF. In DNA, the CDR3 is TGTGCCAGTAGTATACGACAGGGGGCGCATGAAAAACTGTTTTTT.

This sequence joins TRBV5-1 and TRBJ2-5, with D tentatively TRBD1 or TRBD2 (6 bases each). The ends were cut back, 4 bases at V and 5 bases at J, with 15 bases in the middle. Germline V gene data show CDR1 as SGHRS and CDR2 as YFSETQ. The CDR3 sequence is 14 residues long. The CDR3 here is CASSTSSGAETQYF. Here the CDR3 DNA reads TGCGCCAGCAGCACCTCCTCGGGGGCGGAGACCCAGTACTTC.

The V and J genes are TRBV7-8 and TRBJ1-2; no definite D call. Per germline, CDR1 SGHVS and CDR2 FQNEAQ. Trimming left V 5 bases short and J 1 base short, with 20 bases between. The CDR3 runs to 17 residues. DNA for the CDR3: TGTGCCAGCAGCGCCGGGTGGGCTGCTACTTATAACTATGGCTACACCTTC. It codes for CASSAGWAATYNYGYTF. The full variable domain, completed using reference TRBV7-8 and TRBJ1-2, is GAGVSQSPRYKVAKRGQDVALRCDPISGHVSLFWYQQALGQGPEFLTYFQNEAQLDKSGLPSDRFFAERPEGSVSTLKIQRTQQEDSAVYLCASSAGWAATYNYGYTFGSGTRLTVV.